This record covers a single TCR beta chain. These data come from a study of blood T cell repertoires in COVID-19. Study background: Collection of acute and convalescent COVID-19 samples took place in the United States, Italy and Spain. T cells, B-cell-depleted T cells, or PBMCs supplied cDNA or gDNA.

In the authors' methods: Researchers report that nucleated cell counts were estimated from reference gene primer amplification. Here immunoSEQ multiplex PCR was the method, and the copy in TCRdb shows in-frame clones only, minus some. The V and J calls and clone size are taken from that table; D and trimming were inferred from the DNA. The repertoire consists of over 85,000 clones, with roughly nine tenths occurring once and the leading ten covering 4.8%. The CDR3 consists of 16 residues. Looked up from germline, CDR1 is KGHSH and CDR2 is LQKENI. V lost 3 bases to trimming and J lost 6 bases, with 20 bases between them.

Sequencing was done on a sample of peripheral blood. The rearrangement joins TRBV18 to TRBJ1-2, with D perhaps matching TRBD1 (5 bases). This TCR derives from a human donor in a cohort sampled during active COVID-19. CDR3 region: CASSPQGPAGGDGYTF. For the CDR3, the DNA is TGTGCCAGCTCACCCCAGGGTCCCGCGGGGGGTGATGGCTACACCTTC.